This is a list of T cell receptor beta chains from one sample in a study of T cell responses to AZD1222 COVID-19 vaccine. The method was immunoSEQ multiplex PCR; TCRdb's version includes in-frame clones alone and lacks a portion of them. The data hold about 180,000 clones, with 85% to 90% observed a single time. This sample comprised peripheral blood, obtained 28 days after the second AZD1222 dose. The receptors shown here come from an adult who received the AZD1222 COVID-19 vaccine. Both conserved end residues are part of each CDR3. D genes are given only for firm matches. Not all rows give a size; the values are once, few, many and, for expanded clones, a class.

j_call v_call d_call clone_size cdr3_aa cdr3_nt
TRBJ2-7 TRBV6-5 . . CASSSTRDSVYEQYF TGTGCCAGCAGTTCGACGAGAGATTCAGTCTACGAGCAGTACTTC
TRBJ2-7 TRBV25-1 TRBD2 . CASGGVGPYEQYF TGTGCCTCCGGGGGGGTTGGGCCCTACGAGCAGTACTTC
TRBJ1-6 TRBV12-3/TRBV12-4 . . CASSLDGPLHF TGTGCCAGCAGTTTAGACGGCCCCCTCCACTTT
TRBJ2-2 TRBV10-3 TRBD2 . CAISPLAGGLNTGELFF TGTGCCATCAGCCCACTAGCGGGGGGGTTGAACACCGGGGAGCTGTTTTTT
TRBJ2-7 TRBV6-2/TRBV6-3 TRBD1 . CASSLDRVVGEQYF TGTGCCAGCAGTCTCGACAGGGTAGTCGGCGAGCAGTACTTC
TRBJ2-1 TRBV24-1 . . CATSAVGAINYNEQFF TGTGCCACCAGTGCCGTGGGGGCCATTAATTACAATGAGCAGTTCTTC
TRBJ2-2 TRBV5-6 . . CASSFRGVGTGELFF TGTGCCAGCAGCTTTCGGGGAGTGGGCACCGGGGAGCTGTTTTTT
TRBJ1-2 TRBV6-5 . . CASREGNYGYTF TGTGCCAGCAGGGAGGGAAACTATGGCTACACCTTC
TRBJ1-1 TRBV11-3 . . CASSPGGIATEAFF TGTGCCAGCAGCCCGGGCGGAATAGCCACTGAAGCTTTCTTT
TRBJ1-1 TRBV6-5 TRBD1 once CASSQGGTEAFF TGTGCCAGCAGTCAGGGGGGCACTGAAGCTTTCTTT
TRBJ1-5 TRBV7-9 TRBD1 . CASSTNRGLDQPQHF TGTGCCAGCAGCACTAACAGGGGGTTAGACCAGCCCCAGCATTTT
TRBJ1-1 TRBV7-3 TRBD1 . CASSLMGQGNTEAFF TGTGCCAGCAGCTTAATGGGACAGGGGAACACTGAAGCTTTCTTT
TRBJ1-1 TRBV12-5 . . CASGLVIGQGNTEAFF TGTGCTAGTGGTTTGGTAATCGGTCAGGGCAACACTGAAGCTTTCTTT
TRBJ1-4 TRBV7-9 . . CASSFASNEKLFF TGTGCCAGCAGCTTTGCTAGTAATGAAAAACTGTTTTTT
TRBJ2-7 TRBV19 . . CASSGGTTSGYEQYF TGTGCCAGTAGTGGGGGAACCACCTCGGGCTACGAGCAGTACTTC
TRBJ1-1 TRBV5-1 TRBD1 . CASSSQGAQNTEAFF TGCGCCAGCAGCTCTCAGGGGGCGCAGAACACTGAAGCTTTCTTT
TRBJ2-1 TRBV19 TRBD1 . CASSTGTGGIAYNEQFF TGTGCCAGTAGCACCGGGACAGGGGGCATTGCCTACAATGAGCAGTTCTTC
TRBJ1-1 TRBV4-1 . . CASSQDGGWGTEAFF TGCGCCAGCAGCCAAGATGGAGGGTGGGGCACTGAAGCTTTCTTT
TRBJ1-1 TRBV7-9 . . CASSQSLQGNTEAFF TGTGCCAGCAGCCAGTCTCTTCAGGGGAACACTGAAGCTTTCTTT
TRBJ2-1 TRBV14 TRBD2 . CASSKLAGGLDNEQFF TGTGCCAGCAGCAAACTAGCGGGGGGGCTTGACAATGAGCAGTTCTTC
TRBJ1-1 TRBV18 . . CASSPIDAGATEAFF TGTGCCAGCTCACCAATTGATGCGGGGGCCACTGAAGCTTTCTTT
TRBJ1-5 TRBV11-1 . . CASSLRGGDQPQHF TGTGCCAGCAGCTTGAGGGGAGGAGATCAGCCCCAGCATTTT
TRBJ1-3 TRBV29-1 . . CSVSGGAKGDTIYF TGCAGCGTATCCGGGGGCGCGAAGGGGGACACCATATATTTT
TRBJ1-4 TRBV7-3 . . CASSPSAGGKLFF TGTGCCAGCAGCCCCTCGGCCGGGGGAAAACTGTTTTTT
TRBJ1-5 TRBV7-9 . once CASSLAGAGDQPQHF TGTGCCAGCAGCTTAGCGGGGGCGGGGGATCAGCCCCAGCATTTT
TRBJ2-2 TRBV11-2 TRBD1 . CASSFTSGQGNTGELFF TGTGCCAGCAGCTTCACAAGCGGACAGGGGAACACCGGGGAGCTGTTTTTT
TRBJ1-1 TRBV10-3 . . CAISVVGSNTEAFF TGTGCCATCAGTGTAGTAGGGTCGAACACTGAAGCTTTCTTT
TRBJ1-1 TRBV27 . . CASSLSSLNTEAFF TGTGCCAGCAGTTTAAGCAGCCTGAACACTGAAGCTTTCTTT
TRBJ1-2 TRBV7-8 . . CASGEGGIGGYTF TGTGCCAGCGGAGAGGGAGGGATTGGAGGCTACACCTTC
TRBJ2-7 TRBV6-5 . . CASTAGTYEQYF TGTGCCAGCACGGCAGGGACCTACGAGCAGTACTTC
TRBJ2-5 TRBV2 . . CASRVRRFQETQYF TGTGCCAGCAGGGTCAGGAGATTCCAAGAGACCCAGTACTTC
TRBJ1-1 TRBV5-1 TRBD1 once CASSSDRGNTEAFF TGCGCCAGCAGCTCGGACAGGGGGAACACTGAAGCTTTCTTT